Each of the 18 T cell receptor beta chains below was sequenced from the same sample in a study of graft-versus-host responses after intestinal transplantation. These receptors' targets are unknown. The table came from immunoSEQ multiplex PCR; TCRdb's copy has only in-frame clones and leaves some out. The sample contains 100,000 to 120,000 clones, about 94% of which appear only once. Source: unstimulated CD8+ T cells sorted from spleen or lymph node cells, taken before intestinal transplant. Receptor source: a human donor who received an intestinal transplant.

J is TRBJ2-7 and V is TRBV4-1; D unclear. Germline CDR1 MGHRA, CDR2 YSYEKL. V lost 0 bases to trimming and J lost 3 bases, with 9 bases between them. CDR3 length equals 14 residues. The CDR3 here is CASSQDPTVYEQYF. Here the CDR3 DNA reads TGCGCCAGCAGCCAAGATCCGACTGTCTACGAGCAGTACTTC.

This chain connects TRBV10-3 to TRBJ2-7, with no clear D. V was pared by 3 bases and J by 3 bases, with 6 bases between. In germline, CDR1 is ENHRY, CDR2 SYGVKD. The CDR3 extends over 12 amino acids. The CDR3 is CAISDDNYEQYF. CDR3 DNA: TGTGCCATCAGTGACGACAACTACGAGCAGTACTTC.

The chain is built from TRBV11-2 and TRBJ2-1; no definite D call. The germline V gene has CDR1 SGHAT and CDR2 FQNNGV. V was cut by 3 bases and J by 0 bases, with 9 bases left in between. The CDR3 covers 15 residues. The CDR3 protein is CASSLLTYSYNEQFF. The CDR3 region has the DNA TGTGCCAGCAGCTTGTTGACTTACTCCTACAATGAGCAGTTCTTC.

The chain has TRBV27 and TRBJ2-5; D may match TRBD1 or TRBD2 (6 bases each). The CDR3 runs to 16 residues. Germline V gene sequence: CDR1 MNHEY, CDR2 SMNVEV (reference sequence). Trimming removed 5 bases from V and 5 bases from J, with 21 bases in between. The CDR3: CASSHSPQGGSETQYF. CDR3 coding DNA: TGTGCCAGCAGTCATTCGCCCCAAGGGGGGTCCGAGACCCAGTACTTC.

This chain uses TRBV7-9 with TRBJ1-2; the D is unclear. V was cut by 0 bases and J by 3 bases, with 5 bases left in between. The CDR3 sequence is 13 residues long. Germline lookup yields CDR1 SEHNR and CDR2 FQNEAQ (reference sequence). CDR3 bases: TGTGCCAGCAGCTTAGCGCATCACTATGGCTACACCTTC. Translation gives CASSLAHHYGYTF.

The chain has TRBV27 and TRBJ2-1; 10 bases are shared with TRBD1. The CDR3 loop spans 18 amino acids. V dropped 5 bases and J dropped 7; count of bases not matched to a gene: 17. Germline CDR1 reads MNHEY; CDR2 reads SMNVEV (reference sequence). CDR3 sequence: CASSLGTGVGAYKNEQFF. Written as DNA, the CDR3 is TGTGCCAGCAGTCTCGGGACAGGGGTCGGGGCTTACAAGAATGAGCAGTTCTTC.

As DNA, the CDR3 is TGTGCCAGCAGTCAGGACAGCCGGGAGCAGTACTTC. Its protein product is CASSQDSREQYF. V gene TRBV6-6 combines with J gene TRBJ2-7; TRBD1 might be the D (6 bases). Trimming removed 5 bases from V and 7 bases from J, with 12 bases in between. The germline V gene encodes CDR1 MNHNY and CDR2 SVGAGI (reference sequence). This CDR3 comprises 12 residues.

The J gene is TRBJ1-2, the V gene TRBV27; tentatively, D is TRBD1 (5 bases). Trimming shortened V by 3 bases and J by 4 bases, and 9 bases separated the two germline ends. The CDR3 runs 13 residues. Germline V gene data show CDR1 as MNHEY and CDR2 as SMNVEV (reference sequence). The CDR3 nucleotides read TGTGCCAGCAGTTTTCCCGGGGGCTATGGCTACACCTTC. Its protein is CASSFPGGYGYTF.

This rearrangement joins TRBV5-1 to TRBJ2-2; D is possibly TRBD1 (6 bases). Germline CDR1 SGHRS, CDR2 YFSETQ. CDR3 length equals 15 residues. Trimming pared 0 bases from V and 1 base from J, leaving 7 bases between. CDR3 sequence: CASSLVRGNTGELFF. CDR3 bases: TGCGCCAGCAGCTTGGTCAGGGGGAACACCGGGGAGCTGTTTTTT.

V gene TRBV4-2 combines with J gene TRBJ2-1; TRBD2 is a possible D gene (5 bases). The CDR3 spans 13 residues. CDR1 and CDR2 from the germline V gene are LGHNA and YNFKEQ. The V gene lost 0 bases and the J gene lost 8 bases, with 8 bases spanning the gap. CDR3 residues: CASSQDRGHEQFF. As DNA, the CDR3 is TGTGCCAGCAGCCAAGATCGAGGGCATGAGCAGTTCTTC.

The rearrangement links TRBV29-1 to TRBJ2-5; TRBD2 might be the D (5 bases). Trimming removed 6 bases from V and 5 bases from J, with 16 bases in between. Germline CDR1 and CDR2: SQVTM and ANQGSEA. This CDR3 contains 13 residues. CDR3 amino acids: CSVADGLAETQYF. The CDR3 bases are TGCAGCGTGGCCGACGGACTGGCGGAGACCCAGTACTTC.

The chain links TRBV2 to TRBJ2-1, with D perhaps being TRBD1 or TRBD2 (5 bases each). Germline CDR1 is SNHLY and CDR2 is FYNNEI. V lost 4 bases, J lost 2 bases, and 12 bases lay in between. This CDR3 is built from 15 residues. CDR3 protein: CASSAPGTPYNEQFF. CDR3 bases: TGTGCCAGCAGTGCCCCCGGGACGCCCTACAATGAGCAGTTCTTC.

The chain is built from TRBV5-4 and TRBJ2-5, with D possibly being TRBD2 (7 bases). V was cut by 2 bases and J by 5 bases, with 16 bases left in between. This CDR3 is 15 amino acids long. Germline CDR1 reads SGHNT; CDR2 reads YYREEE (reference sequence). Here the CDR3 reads CASSFEGGARETQYF. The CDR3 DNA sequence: TGTGCCAGCAGCTTTGAAGGGGGGGCTCGGGAGACCCAGTACTTC.

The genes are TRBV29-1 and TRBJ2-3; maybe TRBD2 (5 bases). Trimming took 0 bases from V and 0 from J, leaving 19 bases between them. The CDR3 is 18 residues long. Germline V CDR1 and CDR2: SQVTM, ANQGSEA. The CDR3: CSVEDLNGADVSTDTQYF. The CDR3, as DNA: TGCAGCGTTGAAGATCTGAATGGAGCGGACGTAAGCACAGATACGCAGTATTTT.

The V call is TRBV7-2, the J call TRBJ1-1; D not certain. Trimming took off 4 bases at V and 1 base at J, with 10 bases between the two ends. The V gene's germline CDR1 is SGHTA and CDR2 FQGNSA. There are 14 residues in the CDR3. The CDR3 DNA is TGTGCCAGCAGCTCCCCGGCGGGGAACACTGAAGCTTTCTTT. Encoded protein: CASSSPAGNTEAFF.

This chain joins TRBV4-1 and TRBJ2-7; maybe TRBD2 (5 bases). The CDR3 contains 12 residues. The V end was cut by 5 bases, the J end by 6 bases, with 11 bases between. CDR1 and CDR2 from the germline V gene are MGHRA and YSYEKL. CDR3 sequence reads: CASSGRTGEQYF. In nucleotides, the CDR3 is TGCGCCAGCAGCGGTAGGACTGGCGAGCAGTACTTC.

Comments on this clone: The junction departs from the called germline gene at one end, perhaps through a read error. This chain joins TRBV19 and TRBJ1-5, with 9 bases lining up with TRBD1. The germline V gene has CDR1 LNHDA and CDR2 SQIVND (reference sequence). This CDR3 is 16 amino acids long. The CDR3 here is CASSPPTGGGKQPQHF. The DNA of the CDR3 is TGTGCCAGTAGTCCGCCGACAGGGGGAGGCAAACAGCCCCAGCATTTT.

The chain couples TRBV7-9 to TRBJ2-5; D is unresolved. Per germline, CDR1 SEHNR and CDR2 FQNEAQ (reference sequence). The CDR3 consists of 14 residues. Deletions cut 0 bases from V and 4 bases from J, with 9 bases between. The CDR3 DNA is TGTGCCAGCAGCTTAGCAGCCCGGTTAGAGACCCAGTACTTC. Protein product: CASSLAARLETQYF.